One and the same sample provided the 3 T cell receptor beta chains below, sequenced in a study of T cell repertoires in cytomegalovirus infection. TCRdb processed the reads anew with MiXCR; each CDR3 protein has one entry. Among about 740,000 distinct CDR3 sequences listed, about 40% were seen once. Sequencing was performed on PBMCs. The receptors stem from a human donor in good health (CMV status not recorded). Some clones in this sample may be carry-over from other donors' samples.

The chain links TRBV7-2 to TRBJ2-1; TRBD1 might be the D (6 bases). Between the trimmed V and J ends, which lost 1 base and 0 bases, there was a span of 13 bases. The germline V gene encodes CDR1 SGHTA and CDR2 FQGNSA. This CDR3 has 17 amino acids. The CDR3 DNA is TGTGCCAGCAGCTTAGTATCTGGGACATACTCCTACAATGAGCAGTTCTTC. Encoded protein: CASSLVSGTYSYNEQFF.

The chain carries TRBV6-5 and TRBJ2-7; D is perhaps TRBD1 or TRBD2 (5 bases each). The germline V gene has CDR1 MNHEY and CDR2 SVGAGI. The CDR3 sequence is 13 residues long. V lost 2 bases, J lost 12 bases, and 17 bases lay in between. The CDR3 bases are TGTGCCAGCAGTTACACCCCAGAGGGGCAAAGGTACTTC. Translation gives CASSYTPEGQRYF.

In its sample, this clonotype was seen a few times. CDR3 sequence: CASSQERSSLYLETQYF. The CDR3 DNA reads TGTGCCAGCAGTCAAGAGAGATCCAGCCTTTACTTAGAGACCCAGTACTTC. The chain carries TRBV28 and TRBJ2-5; D gene uncertain. Germline V gene data show CDR1 as MDHEN and CDR2 as SYDVKM. Deletions cut 5 bases from V and 4 bases from J, with 23 bases between. This CDR3 has 17 amino acids. Together with reference TRBV28 and TRBJ2-5, the CDR3 gives the full variable domain: DVKVTQSSRYLVKRTGEKVFLECVQDMDHENMFWYRQDPGLGLRLIYFSYDVKMKEKGDIPEGYSVSREKKERFSLILESASTNQTSMYLCASSQERSSLYLETQYFGPGTRLLVL.